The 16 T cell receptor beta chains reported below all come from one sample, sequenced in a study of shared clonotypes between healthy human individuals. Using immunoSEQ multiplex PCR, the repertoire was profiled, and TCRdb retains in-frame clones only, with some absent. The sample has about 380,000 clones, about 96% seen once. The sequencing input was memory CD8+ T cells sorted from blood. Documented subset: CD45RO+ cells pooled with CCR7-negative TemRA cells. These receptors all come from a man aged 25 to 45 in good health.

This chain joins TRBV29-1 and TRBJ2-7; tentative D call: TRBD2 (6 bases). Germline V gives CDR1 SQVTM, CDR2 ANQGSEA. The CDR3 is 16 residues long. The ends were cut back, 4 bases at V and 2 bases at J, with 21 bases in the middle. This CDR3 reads CSVVPKTGRLAYEQYF. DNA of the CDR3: TGCAGCGTTGTCCCGAAAACAGGCCGACTAGCCTACGAGCAGTACTTC.

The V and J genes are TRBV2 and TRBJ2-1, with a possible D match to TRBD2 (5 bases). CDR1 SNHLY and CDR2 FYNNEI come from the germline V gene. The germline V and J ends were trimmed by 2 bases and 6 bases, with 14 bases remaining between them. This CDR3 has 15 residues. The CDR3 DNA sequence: TGTGCCAGCAGTGAATTCTCAAGCCGGGGCAATGAGCAGTTCTTC. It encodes CASSEFSSRGNEQFF.

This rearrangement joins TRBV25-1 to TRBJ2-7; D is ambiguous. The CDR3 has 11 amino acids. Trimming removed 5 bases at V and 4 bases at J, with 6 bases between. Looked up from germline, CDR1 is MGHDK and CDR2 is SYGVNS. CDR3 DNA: TGTGCCAGCAGTCTAGGTTACGAGCAGTACTTC. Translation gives CASSLGYEQYF.

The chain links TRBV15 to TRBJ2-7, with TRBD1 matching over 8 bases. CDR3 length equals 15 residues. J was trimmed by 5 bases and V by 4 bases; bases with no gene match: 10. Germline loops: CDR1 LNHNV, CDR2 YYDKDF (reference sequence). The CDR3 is CATSIWGDRRDEQYF. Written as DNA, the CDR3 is TGTGCCACCAGCATATGGGGGGACAGGAGAGACGAGCAGTACTTC.

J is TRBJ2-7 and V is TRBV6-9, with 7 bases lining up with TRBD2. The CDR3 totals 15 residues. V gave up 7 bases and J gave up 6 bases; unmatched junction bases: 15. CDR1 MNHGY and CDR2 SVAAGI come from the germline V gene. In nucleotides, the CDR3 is TGTGCCAGCACCACTCGGGGGGAGAATAGGGCCGAGCAGTACTTC. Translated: CASTTRGENRAEQYF.

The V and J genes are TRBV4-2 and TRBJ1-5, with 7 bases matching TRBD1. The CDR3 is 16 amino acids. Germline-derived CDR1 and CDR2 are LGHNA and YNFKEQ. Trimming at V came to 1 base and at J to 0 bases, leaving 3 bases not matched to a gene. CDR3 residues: CASSQGQGYSNQPQHF. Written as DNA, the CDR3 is TGTGCCAGCAGCCAAGGACAGGGATATAGCAATCAGCCCCAGCATTTT.

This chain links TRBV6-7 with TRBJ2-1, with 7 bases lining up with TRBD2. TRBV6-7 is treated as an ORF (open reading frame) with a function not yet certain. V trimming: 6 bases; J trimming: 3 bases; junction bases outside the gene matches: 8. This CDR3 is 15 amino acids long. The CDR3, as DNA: TGTGCCAGCAGCCCCCCGGGGGAGGGCTACAATGAGCAGTTCTTC. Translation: CASSPPGEGYNEQFF.

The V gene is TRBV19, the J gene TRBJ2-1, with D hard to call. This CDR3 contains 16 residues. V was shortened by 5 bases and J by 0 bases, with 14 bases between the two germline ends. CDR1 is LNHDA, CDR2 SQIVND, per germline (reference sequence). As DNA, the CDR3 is TGTGCCAGTAGTCCAGACGGGTGGAGCTCCTACAATGAGCAGTTCTTC. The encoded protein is CASSPDGWSSYNEQFF. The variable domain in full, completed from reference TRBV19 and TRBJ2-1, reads DGGITQSPKYLFRKEGQNVTLSCEQNLNHDAMYWYRQDPGQGLRLIYYSQIVNDFQKGDIAEGYSVSREKKESFPLTVTSAQKNPTAFYLCASSPDGWSSYNEQFFGPGTRLTVL.

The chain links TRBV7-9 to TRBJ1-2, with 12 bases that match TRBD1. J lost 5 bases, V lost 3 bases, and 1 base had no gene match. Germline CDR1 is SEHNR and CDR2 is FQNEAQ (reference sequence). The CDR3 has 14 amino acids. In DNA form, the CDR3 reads TGTGCCAGCAGCTTGGGACAGGGGGCTTATGGCTACACCTTC. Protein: CASSLGQGAYGYTF.

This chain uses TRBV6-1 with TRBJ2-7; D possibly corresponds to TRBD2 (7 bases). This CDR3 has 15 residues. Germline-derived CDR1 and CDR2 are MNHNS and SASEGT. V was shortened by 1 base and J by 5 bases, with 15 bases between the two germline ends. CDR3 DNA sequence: TGTGCCAGCAGTGAAGTAACCGGGGGGCGGGACGAGCAGTACTTC. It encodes CASSEVTGGRDEQYF.

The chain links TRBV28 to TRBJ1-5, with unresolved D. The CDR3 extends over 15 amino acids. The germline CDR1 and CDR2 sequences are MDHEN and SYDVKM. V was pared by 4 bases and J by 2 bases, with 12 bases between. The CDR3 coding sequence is TGTGCCAGCAGTTCCGAAGACGGTCGCAATCAGCCCCAGCATTTT. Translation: CASSSEDGRNQPQHF.

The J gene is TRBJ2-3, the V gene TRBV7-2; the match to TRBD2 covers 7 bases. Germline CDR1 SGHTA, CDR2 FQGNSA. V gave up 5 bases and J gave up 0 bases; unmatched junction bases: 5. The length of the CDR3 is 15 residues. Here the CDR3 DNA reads TGTGCCAGCAGCGCCCTAGCGGTTAGCACAGATACGCAGTATTTT. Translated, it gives CASSALAVSTDTQYF.

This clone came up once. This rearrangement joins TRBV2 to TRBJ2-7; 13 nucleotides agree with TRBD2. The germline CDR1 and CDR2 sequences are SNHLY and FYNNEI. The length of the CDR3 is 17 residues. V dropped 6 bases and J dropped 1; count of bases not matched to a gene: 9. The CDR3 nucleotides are TGTGCCAGCAGATCACTAGCGGGAGGGTATGGATCCTACGAGCAGTACTTC. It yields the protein CASRSLAGGYGSYEQYF.

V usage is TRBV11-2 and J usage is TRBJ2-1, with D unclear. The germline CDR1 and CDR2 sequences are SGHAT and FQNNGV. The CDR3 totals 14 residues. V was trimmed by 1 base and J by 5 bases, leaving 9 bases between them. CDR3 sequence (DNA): TGTGCCAGCAGCTTAGTCGCCGGCGACAATGAGCAGTTCTTC. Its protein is CASSLVAGDNEQFF.

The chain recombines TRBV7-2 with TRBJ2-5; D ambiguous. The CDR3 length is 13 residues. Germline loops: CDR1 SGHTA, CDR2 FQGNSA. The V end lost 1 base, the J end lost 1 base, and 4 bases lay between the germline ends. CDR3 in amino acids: CASSLGSQETQYF. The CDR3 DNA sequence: TGTGCCAGCAGCTTAGGGAGCCAAGAGACCCAGTACTTC.

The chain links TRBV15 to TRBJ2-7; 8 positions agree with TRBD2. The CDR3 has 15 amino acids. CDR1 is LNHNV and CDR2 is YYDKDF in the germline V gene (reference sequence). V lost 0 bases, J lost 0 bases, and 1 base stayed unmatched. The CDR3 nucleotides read TGTGCCACCAGCAGAGATGGGACTAGCTCCTACGAGCAGTACTTC. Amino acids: CATSRDGTSSYEQYF.